These 21 T cell receptor beta chains were sequenced from one sample in a study of cytomegalovirus exposure and HLA in healthy donors. PCR involved 60 Vbeta and 13 Jbeta primers. TCRdb's copy holds only in-frame clones and misses some; the assay was immunoSEQ multiplex PCR. The sample includes over 150,000 clones, approximately 79% of them seen just once. The sample comprised PBMCs. The receptors were gathered from a man between 60 and 75 years old in good health and CMV-seronegative.

The V and J genes are TRBV6-1 and TRBJ1-2, with D maybe TRBD1 (5 bases). This CDR3 spans 14 amino acids. Germline CDR1 is MNHNS and CDR2 is SASEGT. Trimming cost V 4 bases and J 4 bases, with 13 bases left between them. The CDR3 reads CASSVGTDTYGYTF. CDR3 DNA: TGTGCCAGCAGTGTTGGGACTGACACCTATGGCTACACCTTC.

The genes are TRBV19 and TRBJ2-2; 9 nucleotides align to TRBD1. With 6 bases clipped from V and 7 bases from J, the junction kept 12 bases outside the gene matches. Germline V lookup: CDR1 LNHDA, CDR2 SQIVND (reference sequence). CDR3 size: 16 residues. The CDR3 sequence: CASRSSGQGSGGELFF. The CDR3 region has the DNA TGTGCCAGTAGATCTTCGGGACAGGGTTCAGGCGGGGAGCTGTTTTTT.

The chain recombines TRBV16 with TRBJ1-4, with D possibly matching TRBD1 (6 bases). Germline lookup yields CDR1 KGHSY and CDR2 FQNENV. The CDR3 runs 15 residues. The germline V and J ends were trimmed by 5 bases and 7 bases, with 17 bases remaining between them. CDR3 in amino acids: CASSTRGGGGEKLFF. The CDR3 DNA follows: TGTGCCAGCAGCACGCGAGGGGGTGGAGGTGAAAAACTGTTTTTT.

This clone was seen once. The rearrangement joins TRBV18 to TRBJ1-2; D call uncertain. This CDR3 comprises 14 residues. CDR1 and CDR2 (germline): KGHSH, LQKENI. V was shortened by 3 bases and J by 4 bases, with 12 bases between the two germline ends. The CDR3 protein is CASSPSGDTYGYTF. CDR3 coding DNA: TGTGCCAGCTCACCCTCCGGGGATACCTATGGCTACACCTTC. The full variable domain, rest sourced from reference TRBV18 and TRBJ1-2, is NAGVMQNPRHLVRRRGQEARLRCSPMKGHSHVYWYRQLPEEGLKFMVYLQKENIIDESGMPKERFSAEFPKEGPSILRIQQVVRGDSAAYFCASSPSGDTYGYTFGSGTRLTVV.

A few counts support this clone. The J gene is TRBJ1-4, the V gene TRBV7-2; the D gene is possibly TRBD1 (6 bases). Germline loops: CDR1 SGHTA, CDR2 FQGNSA. Trimming cost V 8 bases and J 3 bases, with 10 bases left between them. The CDR3 is 13 residues long. The CDR3 loop reads CASRGGPNEKLFF. As DNA, the CDR3 is TGTGCCAGCCGGGGGGGGCCTAATGAAAAACTGTTTTTT.

A word on this clone: Germline and junction disagree at one end, which may indicate a read error. Other DNA sequences within the sample encode an identical CDR3. The chain employs TRBV11-3 and TRBJ2-7; tentatively, D is TRBD1 (5 bases). The germline V gene encodes CDR1 SGHNT and CDR2 YENEEA. There are 15 residues in the CDR3. CDR3 sequence reads: CASSLGHSGTYEQYF. In DNA form, the CDR3 reads TGCGCCAGCAGCCTAGGACACTCTGGAACCTACGAGCAGTACTTC.

The chain joins TRBV9 to TRBJ1-6; TRBD1 matches 9 bases. Germline CDR1 is SGDLS and CDR2 is YYNGEE. This CDR3 comprises 15 residues. Trimming took 3 bases from V and 9 from J; bases not matched to a gene: 7. CDR3 in DNA: TGTGCCAGCAGCGCCTGGACAGGGGAGACTTCACCCCTCCACTTT. It yields the protein CASSAWTGETSPLHF.

The chain employs TRBV5-1 and TRBJ2-1; maybe TRBD1 (5 bases). Trimming stripped 0 bases from V and 4 bases from J, with 8 bases between. From germline, CDR1 is SGHRS and CDR2 YFSETQ. The CDR3 consists of 14 residues. The CDR3 coding sequence is TGCGCCAGCAGCTTGGAGCAGGGTTACAATGAGCAGTTCTTC. Amino acids: CASSLEQGYNEQFF.

The chain links TRBV29-1 to TRBJ2-7; TRBD2 matches 10 bases. This CDR3 region has 12 residues. Germline V lookup: CDR1 SQVTM, CDR2 ANQGSEA. V shed 5 bases and J 4 bases; nucleotides not matched to a gene: 2. CDR3 sequence: CSVWTSGYEQYF. The CDR3, as DNA: TGCAGCGTTTGGACTAGCGGTTACGAGCAGTACTTC.

The chain links TRBV6-6 to TRBJ2-7, with TRBD1 matching over 7 bases. Germline V gives CDR1 MNHNY, CDR2 SVGAGI (reference sequence). The V and J ends lost 5 bases and 6 bases, in that order; junction bases with no gene match: 13. The CDR3 is 15 amino acids. As DNA, the CDR3 is TGTGCCAGCAGTCCGACAGGGATCGGAGCGGCCGAGCAGTACTTC. This codes for CASSPTGIGAAEQYF.

The chain carries TRBV10-2 and TRBJ1-3, with unresolved D. The V gene's germline CDR1 is WSHSY and CDR2 SAAADI. CDR3 length equals 11 residues. V lost 5 bases and J 4 bases, leaving 3 bases between the germline ends. CDR3 sequence: CASSLGNTIYF. For the CDR3, the DNA is TGCGCCAGCAGTCTCGGAAACACCATATATTTT.

The J gene is TRBJ1-1, the V gene TRBV2; 7 bases are shared with TRBD1. V dropped 4 bases and J dropped 1; count of bases not matched to a gene: 3. This CDR3 spans 14 amino acids. CDR1 is SNHLY and CDR2 is FYNNEI in the germline V gene. DNA of the CDR3: TGTGCCAGCAGTGTCCAGGGGGGGAACACTGAAGCTTTCTTT. Translated: CASSVQGGNTEAFF.

This chain joins TRBV2 and TRBJ2-5; maybe TRBD2 (5 bases). V was cut by 7 bases and J by 5 bases, with 14 bases left in between. CDR1 and CDR2 (germline): SNHLY, FYNNEI. CDR3 length: 13 amino acids. The CDR3 protein is CASTAEGGETQYF. In DNA, the CDR3 is TGTGCCAGCACCGCAGAGGGTGGCGAGACCCAGTACTTC.

The chain uses TRBV14 and TRBJ2-5; 8 nucleotides match TRBD1. The DNA end is a closer match to TRBJ2-7, so the J assignment may be wrong. The CDR3 spans 17 residues. Germline V gene data show CDR1 as SGHDN and CDR2 as FVKESK. DNA of the CDR3: TGTGCCAGCAGCCAATTGGGGAACAGGGGGTTCCCCTACGAGCAGTACTTC. Translation gives CASSQLGNRGFPYEQYF.

The CDR3 sequence is CASSHKAPWGLAGGEAKNIQYF. DNA for the CDR3: TGTGCCAGCAGTCATAAGGCCCCTTGGGGACTAGCGGGGGGGGAGGCCAAAAACATTCAGTACTTC. The gene calls are TRBV27 and TRBJ2-4; 16 bases agree with TRBD2. This CDR3 is 22 amino acids long. CDR1 is MNHEY and CDR2 is SMNVEV in the germline V gene (reference sequence). The V segment lost 5 bases and the J segment 1 base; nucleotides outside the gene matches: 17.

The CDR3 is CASSPGHQRGYEQYF. For the CDR3, the DNA is TGTGCCAGCTCACCCGGACACCAAAGGGGCTACGAGCAGTACTTC. The V and J genes are TRBV18 and TRBJ2-7, with a tentative D call TRBD1 (5 bases). From germline, CDR1 is KGHSH and CDR2 LQKENI. This CDR3 spans 15 amino acids. V dropped 3 bases and J dropped 3 bases, with 15 bases sitting between them.

The chain links TRBV6-5 to TRBJ1-5; D gene unclear. The CDR3 has 16 amino acids. Germline CDR1 is MNHEY and CDR2 is SVGAGI. V lost 2 bases, J lost 0 bases, and 11 bases lay in between. CDR3 DNA: TGTGCCAGCAGTTACGCCGGGATTAATAGCAATCAGCCCCAGCATTTT. Translated, it gives CASSYAGINSNQPQHF.

The rearrangement uses TRBV6-1 and TRBJ2-4; 10 nucleotides agree with TRBD2. In germline, CDR1 is MNHNS, CDR2 SASEGT. This CDR3 contains 20 residues. The V gene end was trimmed by 0 bases and the J gene end by 0 bases; junction bases not matched to a gene: 11. CDR3 DNA sequence: TGTGCCAGCAGTGAAGCGCGGGTAGCGGGAGGACTAGGAGCCAAAAACATTCAGTACTTC. It specifies CASSEARVAGGLGAKNIQYF.

In this sample, this clone turned up once. This rearrangement joins TRBV4-3 to TRBJ2-5; 10 bases align to TRBD1. The CDR3 length is 15 residues. The V gene end was trimmed by 4 bases and the J gene end by 5 bases; junction bases not matched to a gene: 7. Germline loops: CDR1 LGHNA, CDR2 YSLEER. The CDR3 loop is CASSPGTGVGETQYF. Written as DNA, the CDR3 is TGCGCCAGCAGCCCCGGGACAGGGGTGGGGGAGACCCAGTACTTC.

V is TRBV28 and J is TRBJ1-1; D perhaps matches TRBD1 (6 bases). The V gene lost 4 bases and the J gene lost 1 base, with 16 bases spanning the gap. This CDR3 is built from 16 residues. From germline, CDR1 is MDHEN and CDR2 SYDVKM. The CDR3 DNA follows: TGTGCCAGCAGTTCCCCCCGGACAGAGTCGAACACTGAAGCTTTCTTT. Translated, it gives CASSSPRTESNTEAFF.

The V and J genes are TRBV29-1 and TRBJ2-1; D is possibly TRBD1 (6 bases). This CDR3 has 13 amino acids. Looked up from germline, CDR1 is SQVTM and CDR2 is ANQGSEA. V was cut by 4 bases and J by 2 bases, with 9 bases left in between. CDR3 nucleotides: TGCAGCGTTGCCAGGGGTACCTACAATGAGCAGTTCTTC. Its protein product is CSVARGTYNEQFF.